This T cell receptor beta chain is from a study of blood T cell repertoires in COVID-19. Produced via immunoSEQ multiplex PCR; TCRdb's table is partial and in-frame only. The sample has approximately 390,000 clones, about 90% seen once. The CDR3 has 13 amino acids. The V and J ends lost 3 bases and 3 bases respectively, with 8 bases between them. V and J are TRBV12-3 or TRBV12-4 and TRBJ2-5; the D is unclear. The TCR comes from a woman aged 60-75 years with COVID-19, enrolled during active disease. Specimen: peripheral blood. CDR3 residues: CASSFFDKETQYF. CDR3 in DNA: TGTGCCAGCAGTTTTTTCGACAAAGAGACCCAGTACTTC.